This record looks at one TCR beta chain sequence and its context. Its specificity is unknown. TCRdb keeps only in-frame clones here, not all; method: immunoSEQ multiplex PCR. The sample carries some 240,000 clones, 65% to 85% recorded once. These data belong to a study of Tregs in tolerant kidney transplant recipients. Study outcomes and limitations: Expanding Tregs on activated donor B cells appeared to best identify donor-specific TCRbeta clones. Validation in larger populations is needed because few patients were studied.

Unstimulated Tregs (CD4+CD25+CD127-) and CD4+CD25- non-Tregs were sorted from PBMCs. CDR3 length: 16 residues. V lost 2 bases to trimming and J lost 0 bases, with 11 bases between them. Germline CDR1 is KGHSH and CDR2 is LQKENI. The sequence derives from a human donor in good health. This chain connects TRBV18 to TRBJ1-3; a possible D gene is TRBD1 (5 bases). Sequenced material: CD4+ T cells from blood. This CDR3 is CASSPAGVSSGNTIYF. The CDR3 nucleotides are TGTGCCAGCTCACCAGCGGGGGTGAGCTCTGGAAACACCATATATTTT. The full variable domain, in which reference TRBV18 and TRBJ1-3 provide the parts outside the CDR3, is NAGVMQNPRHLVRRRGQEARLRCSPMKGHSHVYWYRQLPEEGLKFMVYLQKENIIDESGMPKERFSAEFPKEGPSILRIQQVVRGDSAAYFCASSPAGVSSGNTIYFGEGSWLTVV.